This T cell receptor beta chain is from a study of blood T cell repertoires in COVID-19. As for the study in general: In each case, the material was cDNA or gDNA derived from T cells, B-cell-depleted T cells, or PBMCs.

Authors' methods: Amplification of reference gene primers provided the estimated nucleated cell counts. The repertoire was sequenced with immunoSEQ multiplex PCR; TCRdb's copy has only in-frame clones and lacks some. D and trimming were read from the DNA, whereas the V and J calls and clone size are those reported in that table. The table includes around 300,000 clones, 89% detected once. The trim removed 2 bases at V and 3 bases at J, leaving 5 bases unmatched. CDR3 length equals 14 residues. From germline, CDR1 is GTSNPN and CDR2 SVGIG (reference sequence). V and J are TRBV30 and TRBJ2-7; 9 bases agree with TRBD1. The sequenced sample consisted of peripheral blood. This sequence was found in a woman between 40 and 50 years old who had recovered from COVID-19. This CDR3 is CAWSYGTGIYEQYF. The CDR3 nucleotides read TGTGCCTGGAGTTACGGGACAGGGATCTACGAGCAGTACTTC.